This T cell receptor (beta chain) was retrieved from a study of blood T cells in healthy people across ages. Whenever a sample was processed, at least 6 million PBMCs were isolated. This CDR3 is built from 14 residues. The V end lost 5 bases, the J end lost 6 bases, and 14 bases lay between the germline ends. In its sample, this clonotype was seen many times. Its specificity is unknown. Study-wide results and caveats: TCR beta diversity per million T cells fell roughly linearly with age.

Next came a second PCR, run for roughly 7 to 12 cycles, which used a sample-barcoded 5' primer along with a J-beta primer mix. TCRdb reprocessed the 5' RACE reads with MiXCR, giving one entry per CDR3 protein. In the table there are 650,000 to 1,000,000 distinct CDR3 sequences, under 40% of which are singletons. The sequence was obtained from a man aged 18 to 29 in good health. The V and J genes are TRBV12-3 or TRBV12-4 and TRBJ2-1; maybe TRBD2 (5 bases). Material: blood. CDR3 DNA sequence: TGTGCCAGCAGTCACTTTGTTGAGGGCAATGAGCAGTTCTTC. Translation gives CASSHFVEGNEQFF.